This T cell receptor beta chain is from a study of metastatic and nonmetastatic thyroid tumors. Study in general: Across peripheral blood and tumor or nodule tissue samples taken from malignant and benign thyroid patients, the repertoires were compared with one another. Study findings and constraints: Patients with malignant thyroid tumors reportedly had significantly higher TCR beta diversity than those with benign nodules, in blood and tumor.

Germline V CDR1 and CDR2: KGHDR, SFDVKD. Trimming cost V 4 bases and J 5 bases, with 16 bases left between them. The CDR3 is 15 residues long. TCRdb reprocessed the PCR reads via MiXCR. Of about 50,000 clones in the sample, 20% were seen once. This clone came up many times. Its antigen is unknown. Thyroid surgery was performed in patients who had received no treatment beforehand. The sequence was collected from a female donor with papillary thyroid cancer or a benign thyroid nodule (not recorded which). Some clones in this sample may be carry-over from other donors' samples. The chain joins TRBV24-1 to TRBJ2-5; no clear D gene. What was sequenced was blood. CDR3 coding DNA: TGTGCCACCAGTGACCCCGTTAGGAGTGGGGAGACCCAGTACTTC. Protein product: CATSDPVRSGETQYF.